This entry lists 29 T cell receptor beta chains sequenced from one sample in a study of blood T cell repertoires in COVID-19. Some clones are missing from TCRdb's copy, which holds only in-frame ones; the method was immunoSEQ multiplex PCR. The sample has about 310,000 clones; more than 75% are singletons. Sequences were obtained from peripheral blood. Receptors were obtained from a man aged 50-60 years with active or convalescent COVID-19.

This clone has only one observation. The chain joins TRBV27 to TRBJ1-2, with 8 bases lining up with TRBD1. The CDR3 runs 13 residues. With 4 bases clipped from V and 4 bases from J, the junction kept 2 bases outside the gene matches. CDR1 and CDR2 (germline): MNHEY, SMNVEV (reference sequence). The CDR3 DNA is TGTGCCAGCAGTTCGCAGGGGGCCTATGGCTACACCTTC. The encoded protein is CASSSQGAYGYTF.

The table lists this clone with a count of one. The chain is built from TRBV5-6 and TRBJ1-1; a possible D gene is TRBD1 (6 bases). The germline V gene encodes CDR1 SGHDT and CDR2 YYEEEE. Deletions cut 4 bases from V and 7 bases from J, with 17 bases between. The CDR3 runs to 14 residues. In DNA form, the CDR3 reads TGTGCCAGCAGCCGATTTACAGGGTCGAGTGAAGCTTTCTTT. As protein: CASSRFTGSSEAFF.

The chain recombines TRBV30 with TRBJ2-7; 8 bases map to TRBD2. Per the germline V gene, CDR1 is GTSNPN and CDR2 is SVGIG (reference sequence). The CDR3 is 13 amino acids. Unmatched junction bases numbered 2, after V lost 1 base and J lost 3 bases. The DNA of the CDR3 is TGTGCCTGGAGTGACGCGGGAGGCTACGAGCAGTACTTC. Protein: CAWSDAGGYEQYF.

This sequence joins TRBV18 and TRBJ2-7; TRBD2 matches at 7 bases. This CDR3 spans 15 amino acids. Germline V CDR1 and CDR2: KGHSH, LQKENI. Trimming took 3 bases from V and 2 from J; bases not matched to a gene: 7. The chain's CDR3 is CASSPQGAGAYEQYF. CDR3 nucleotide sequence: TGTGCCAGCTCACCTCAAGGGGCGGGGGCCTACGAGCAGTACTTC.

V and J are TRBV13 and TRBJ1-2, with TRBD1 as a possible D gene (5 bases). Germline CDR1 PRHDT, CDR2 FYEKMQ (reference sequence). The CDR3 runs to 12 residues. V lost 5 bases, J lost 8 bases, and 12 bases lay in between. The CDR3 is CASSPLKGGYTF. CDR3 bases: TGTGCCAGCAGCCCCCTTAAGGGGGGCTACACCTTC.

The rearrangement links TRBV6-6 to TRBJ1-3; 10 positions agree with TRBD1. The CDR3 extends over 16 amino acids. Germline assignment: CDR1 MNHNY and CDR2 SVGAGI (reference sequence). V lost 6 bases, J lost 4 bases, and 9 bases stayed unmatched. CDR3 residues: CASSSRQGAYGNTIYF. Here the CDR3 DNA reads TGTGCCAGCAGCTCCCGACAGGGGGCGTACGGAAACACCATATATTTT.

The rearrangement links TRBV2 to TRBJ2-2; D remains unclear. CDR3 length equals 14 residues. The germline V and J ends were trimmed by 4 bases and 4 bases, with 10 bases remaining between them. Germline values: CDR1 SNHLY, CDR2 FYNNEI. The CDR3 loop reads CASSGLRSTGELFF. CDR3 in DNA: TGTGCCAGCAGTGGCCTGAGGTCCACCGGGGAGCTGTTTTTT.

This chain connects TRBV6-1 to TRBJ2-7; 7 bases match TRBD1. With 1 base clipped from V and 2 bases from J, the junction kept 11 bases outside the gene matches. The CDR3 totals 17 residues. In germline, CDR1 is MNHNS, CDR2 SASEGT. In nucleotides, the CDR3 is TGTGCCAGCAGTGAAGGAGGATACAGGGGCAACCCCTACGAGCAGTACTTC. Encoded protein: CASSEGGYRGNPYEQYF.

The rearrangement links TRBV10-3 to TRBJ2-7; 7 bases match TRBD1. The CDR3 is 15 amino acids. CDR1 is ENHRY and CDR2 is SYGVKD in the germline V gene. J gave up 1 base and V 6 bases, and 9 bases lay outside the gene matches. In nucleotides, the CDR3 is TGTGCCATCAGCCTGACAGGGTCCCTTTCCTACGAGCAGTACTTC. It yields the protein CAISLTGSLSYEQYF.

This chain uses TRBV18 with TRBJ2-7, with 8 bases lining up with TRBD1. Germline trimming cut 3 bases from V and 0 bases from J; bases unmatched to any gene: 4. CDR3 length: 15 residues. Germline-derived CDR1 and CDR2 are KGHSH and LQKENI. This CDR3 is CASSPWTGSSYEQYF. As DNA, the CDR3 is TGTGCCAGCTCACCTTGGACAGGGTCCTCCTACGAGCAGTACTTC. Variable domain in full (rest from reference TRBV18 and TRBJ2-7): NAGVMQNPRHLVRRRGQEARLRCSPMKGHSHVYWYRQLPEEGLKFMVYLQKENIIDESGMPKERFSAEFPKEGPSILRIQQVVRGDSAAYFCASSPWTGSSYEQYFGPGTRLTVT.

DNA for the CDR3: TGTGCCATCAGTGAGTCCAGGAACCCCTACGAGCAGTACTTC. Protein sequence: CAISESRNPYEQYF. The gene calls are TRBV10-3 and TRBJ2-7; no reliable D call. The CDR3 has 14 amino acids. Per germline, CDR1 ENHRY and CDR2 SYGVKD. The ends were cut back, 0 bases at V and 2 bases at J, with 8 bases in the middle.

This chain links TRBV7-8 with TRBJ1-2, with D unresolved. Germline V gene lookup returns CDR1 SGHVS and CDR2 FQNEAQ. Trimming pared 0 bases from V and 4 bases from J, leaving 12 bases between. This CDR3 comprises 15 residues. The CDR3 DNA is TGTGCCAGCAGCTTAGCGGGAGTTTTGGGCTATGGCTACACCTTC. Translation gives CASSLAGVLGYGYTF.

V and J are TRBV27 and TRBJ1-3; no reliable D call. The V end lost 5 bases, the J end lost 1 base, and 12 bases lay between the germline ends. CDR3 length: 15 amino acids. Germline CDR1 and CDR2: MNHEY and SMNVEV (reference sequence). The CDR3 region is CASSPLVGSGNTIYF. DNA for the CDR3: TGTGCCAGCAGTCCGCTGGTCGGGTCTGGAAACACCATATATTTT.

The chain is built from TRBV5-1 and TRBJ1-4; tentative D call: TRBD1 (6 bases). Germline-derived CDR1 and CDR2 are SGHRS and YFSETQ. V lost 3 bases and J lost 0, with 12 bases in between. The length of the CDR3 is 16 residues. The CDR3 region has the DNA TGCGCCAGCAGCTCCACAGGGCCAGCAACTAATGAAAAACTGTTTTTT. Its protein is CASSSTGPATNEKLFF.

The chain employs TRBV19 and TRBJ2-3, with D maybe TRBD2 (5 bases). The CDR3 runs 14 residues. Germline loops: CDR1 LNHDA, CDR2 SQIVND (reference sequence). V was trimmed by 6 bases and J by 0 bases, leaving 10 bases between them. The CDR3 DNA sequence: TGTGCCAGTAGGCGTAGCGCGAGCACAGATACGCAGTATTTT. Protein: CASRRSASTDTQYF.

The chain couples TRBV6-5 to TRBJ2-7, with D maybe TRBD1 (6 bases). Trimming removed 2 bases from V and 0 bases from J, with 14 bases in between. This CDR3 is 16 amino acids long. Germline-derived CDR1 and CDR2 are MNHEY and SVGAGI. CDR3 nucleotide sequence: TGTGCCAGCAGTTACACAGGTCCAGGGGACTCCTACGAGCAGTACTTC. The encoded protein is CASSYTGPGDSYEQYF.

The V gene is TRBV19, the J gene TRBJ1-4; 7 nucleotides align to TRBD1. CDR3 size: 15 residues. With V trimmed by 2 bases and J by 3 bases, 3 bases remained unmatched. Germline assignment: CDR1 LNHDA and CDR2 SQIVND (reference sequence). This CDR3 reads CASSIWGTANEKLFF. The CDR3 bases are TGTGCCAGTAGTATATGGGGGACAGCTAATGAAAAACTGTTTTTT.

This chain joins TRBV3-1 (or the pseudogene TRBV3-2) and TRBJ2-1; TRBD1 matches 9 bases. CDR3 length: 19 amino acids. The V gene's germline CDR1 is LGHDT and CDR2 YNNKEL (reference sequence). J lost 0 bases, V lost 4 bases, and 13 bases had no gene match. The chain's CDR3 is CASSPEPGQGTSSYNEQFF. CDR3 coding DNA: TGTGCCAGCAGCCCTGAACCGGGACAGGGTACGAGCTCCTACAATGAGCAGTTCTTC.

Details on this clone: Germline is not matched at one junction end, which may reflect a read error. The chain is built from TRBV7-9 and TRBJ1-5; 9 bases fit TRBD1. The CDR3 spans 16 residues. Germline-derived CDR1 and CDR2 are SEHNR and FQNEAQ (reference sequence). The CDR3 reads CASSLGPGQGNQPQHF. CDR3 sequence (DNA): TGTGCCAGCAGCTTAGGGCCGGGACAGGGCAACCAGCCCCAGCATTTT. The variable domain in full, with the rest retrieved from reference TRBV7-9 and TRBJ1-5, is DTGVSQNPRHKITKRGQNVTFRCDPISEHNRLYWYRQTLGQGPEFLTYFQNEAQLEKSRLLSDRFSAERPKGSFSTLEIQRTEQGDSAMYLCASSLGPGQGNQPQHFGDGTRLSIL.

Only a few counts were recorded for this clone. V and J are TRBV7-8 and TRBJ1-2, with a tentative D call TRBD1 (5 bases). The germline V gene encodes CDR1 SGHVS and CDR2 FQNEAQ. This CDR3 spans 14 amino acids. Trimming cost V 4 bases and J 4 bases, with 13 bases left between them. The DNA for the CDR3 is TGTGCCAGCAGCTGGGTGGGGCAGGGCTATGGCTACACCTTC. Encoded protein: CASSWVGQGYGYTF.

The chain uses TRBV5-6 and TRBJ1-4; 10 nucleotides agree with TRBD1. This CDR3 is built from 17 residues. The V gene end was trimmed by 7 bases and the J gene end by 7 bases; junction bases not matched to a gene: 16. The V gene's germline CDR1 is SGHDT and CDR2 YYEEEE. CDR3 DNA sequence: TGTGCCAGCCTGAAACTGACCGGGACAGGGGTTTTTGAAAAACTGTTTTTT. Encoded protein: CASLKLTGTGVFEKLFF. The whole variable domain, remainder taken from reference TRBV5-6 and TRBJ1-4, is DAGVTQSPTHLIKTRGQQVTLRCSPKSGHDTVSWYQQALGQGPQFIFQYYEEEERQRGNFPDRFSGHQFPNYSSELNVNALLLGDSALYLCASLKLTGTGVFEKLFFGSGTQLSVL.

This chain connects TRBV10-3 to TRBJ1-1; the D is unclear. The V gene's germline CDR1 is ENHRY and CDR2 SYGVKD. This CDR3 contains 15 residues. Trimming cost V 0 bases and J 4 bases, with 12 bases left between them. CDR3 coding DNA: TGTGCCATCAGTGAGTCTGGAGGGTCGGGCACTGAAGCTTTCTTT. Residues: CAISESGGSGTEAFF.

The chain has TRBV24-1 and TRBJ2-5; perhaps TRBD1 as D (6 bases). V gave up 1 base and J gave up 7 bases, with 15 bases separating them. CDR1 and CDR2 from the germline V gene are KGHDR and SFDVKD. CDR3 size: 15 residues. CDR3 nucleotides: TGTGCCACCAGTGATTTCACAGGGCCGCAGGGGACCCAGTACTTC. Protein sequence: CATSDFTGPQGTQYF.

The gene calls are TRBV6-5 and TRBJ2-5, with D perhaps matching TRBD2 (5 bases). The germline gives CDR1 MNHEY, CDR2 SVGAGI. The CDR3 runs to 14 residues. The V and J ends lost 10 bases and 0 bases respectively, with 15 bases between them. For the CDR3, the DNA is TGTGCCACCTCGGGGTGGGAATACCAAGAGACCCAGTACTTC. Translating it yields CATSGWEYQETQYF.

The chain recombines TRBV5-1 with TRBJ2-1; 13 positions agree with TRBD2. Germline CDR1 is SGHRS and CDR2 is YFSETQ. V shed 0 bases and J 6 bases; nucleotides not matched to a gene: 0. This CDR3 comprises 15 residues. Written as DNA, the CDR3 is TGCGCCAGCAGCTTGGGGACTAGCGGGAGCAATGAGCAGTTCTTC. It is translated as CASSLGTSGSNEQFF.

This chain connects TRBV2 to TRBJ1-6; 9 nucleotides align to TRBD1. The CDR3 spans 15 residues. V shed 4 bases, J shed 7 bases, and the junction held 5 bases outside the gene matches. Germline lookup yields CDR1 SNHLY and CDR2 FYNNEI. The CDR3 loop is CASSGGTGRNSPLHF. As DNA, the CDR3 is TGTGCCAGCAGTGGGGGGACAGGGCGCAATTCACCCCTCCACTTT.

The chain combines TRBV11-1 with TRBJ2-1; possibly TRBD2 for D (6 bases). The CDR3 runs to 14 residues. The germline gives CDR1 SGHAT, CDR2 FQDESV (reference sequence). Deletions cut 1 base from V and 7 bases from J, with 11 bases between. CDR3 sequence: CASSLGGRPNEQFF. The DNA of the CDR3 is TGTGCCAGCAGCTTAGGGGGGAGGCCTAATGAGCAGTTCTTC.

Only one count was recorded for this clone. The chain couples TRBV28 to TRBJ2-1, with 8 bases that match TRBD2. Germline CDR1 MDHEN, CDR2 SYDVKM. This CDR3 is 16 amino acids long. The V and J ends lost 5 bases and 0 bases, in that order; junction bases with no gene match: 6. CDR3 amino acids: CASSDIAGSSYNEQFF. CDR3 nucleotides: TGTGCCAGCAGTGATATAGCGGGATCCTCCTACAATGAGCAGTTCTTC.

The chain links TRBV5-4 to TRBJ2-7; the match to TRBD2 covers 7 bases. Germline-derived CDR1 and CDR2 are SGHNT and YYREEE (reference sequence). The CDR3 totals 15 residues. The junction had 8 bases not matched to a gene; V was cut back by 2 bases and J by 3 bases. In DNA, the CDR3 is TGTGCCAGCAGCTTTGCCGAGCGGACTAGCTACGAGCAGTACTTC. It yields the protein CASSFAERTSYEQYF.